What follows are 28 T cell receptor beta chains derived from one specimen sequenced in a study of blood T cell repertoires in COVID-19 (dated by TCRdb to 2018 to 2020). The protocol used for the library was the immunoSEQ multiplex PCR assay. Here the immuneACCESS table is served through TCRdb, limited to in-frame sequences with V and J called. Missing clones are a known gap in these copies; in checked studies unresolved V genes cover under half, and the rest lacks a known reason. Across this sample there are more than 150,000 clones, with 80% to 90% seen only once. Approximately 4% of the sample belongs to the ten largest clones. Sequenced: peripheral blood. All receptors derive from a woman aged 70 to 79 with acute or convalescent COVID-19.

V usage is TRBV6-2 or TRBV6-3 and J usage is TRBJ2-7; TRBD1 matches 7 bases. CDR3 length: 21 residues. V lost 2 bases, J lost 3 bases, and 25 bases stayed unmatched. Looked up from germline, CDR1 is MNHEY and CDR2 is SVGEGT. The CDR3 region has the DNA TGTGCCAGCAGTTACCCTACCCCGCAAGACAGGGTCTTCCGAGGGGGCTACGAGCAGTACTTC. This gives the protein CASSYPTPQDRVFRGGYEQYF.

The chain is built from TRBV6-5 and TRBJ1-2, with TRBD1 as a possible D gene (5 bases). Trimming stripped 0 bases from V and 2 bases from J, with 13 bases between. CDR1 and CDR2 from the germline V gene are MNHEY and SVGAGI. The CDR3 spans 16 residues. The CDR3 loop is CASSYSPTAQNYGYTF. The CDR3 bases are TGTGCCAGCAGTTACTCTCCGACAGCCCAAAACTATGGCTACACCTTC.

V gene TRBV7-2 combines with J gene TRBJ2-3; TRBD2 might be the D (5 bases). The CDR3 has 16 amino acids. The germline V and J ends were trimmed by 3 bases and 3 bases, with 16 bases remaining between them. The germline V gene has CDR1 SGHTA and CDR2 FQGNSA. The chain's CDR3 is CASSLSLVAKTDTQYF. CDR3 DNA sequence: TGTGCCAGCAGCTTGTCCCTTGTAGCGAAGACAGATACGCAGTATTTT.

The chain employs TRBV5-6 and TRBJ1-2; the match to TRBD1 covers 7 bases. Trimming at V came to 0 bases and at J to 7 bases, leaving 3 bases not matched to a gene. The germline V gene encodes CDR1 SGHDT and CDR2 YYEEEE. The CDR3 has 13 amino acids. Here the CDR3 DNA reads TGTGCCAGCAGCTTGGACAGGGGTAGTGGCTACACCTTC. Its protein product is CASSLDRGSGYTF.

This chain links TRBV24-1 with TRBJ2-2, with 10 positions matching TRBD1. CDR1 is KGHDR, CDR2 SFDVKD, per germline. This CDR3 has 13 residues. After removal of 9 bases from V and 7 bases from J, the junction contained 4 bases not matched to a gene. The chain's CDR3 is CATRQGAGGELFF. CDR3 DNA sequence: TGTGCCACCCGACAGGGGGCCGGCGGGGAGCTGTTTTTT.

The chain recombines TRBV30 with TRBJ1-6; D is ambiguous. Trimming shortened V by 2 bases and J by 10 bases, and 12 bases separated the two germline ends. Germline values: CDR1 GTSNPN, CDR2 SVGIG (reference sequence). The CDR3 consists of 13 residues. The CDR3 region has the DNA TGTGCCTGGAGTCCACGGGATTGGTCACCCCTCCACTTT. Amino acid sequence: CAWSPRDWSPLHF.

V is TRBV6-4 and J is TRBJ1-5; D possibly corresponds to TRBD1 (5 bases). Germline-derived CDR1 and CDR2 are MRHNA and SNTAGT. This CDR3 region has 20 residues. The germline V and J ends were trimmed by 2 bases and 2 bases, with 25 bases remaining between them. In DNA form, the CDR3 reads TGTGCCAGCAGTGACGCGTTCGCATTAGACGGGGGAAGACGCAATCAGCCCCAGCATTTT. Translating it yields CASSDAFALDGGRRNQPQHF.

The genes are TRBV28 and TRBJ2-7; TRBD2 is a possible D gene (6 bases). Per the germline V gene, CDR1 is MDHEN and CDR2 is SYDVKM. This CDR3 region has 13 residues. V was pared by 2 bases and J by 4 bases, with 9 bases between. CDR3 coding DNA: TGTGCCAGCAGTTTAGGGGGGAGATACGAGCAGTACTTC. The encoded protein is CASSLGGRYEQYF.

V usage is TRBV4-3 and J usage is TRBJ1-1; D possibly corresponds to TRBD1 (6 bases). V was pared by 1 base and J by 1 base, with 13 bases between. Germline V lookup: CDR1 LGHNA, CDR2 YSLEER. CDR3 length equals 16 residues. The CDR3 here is CASSQGQVGRNTEAFF. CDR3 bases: TGCGCCAGCAGCCAAGGACAGGTCGGGCGGAACACTGAAGCTTTCTTT.

CDR3 nucleotide sequence: TGTGCCAGCAGCTTAGGATGGGACAGGGACAATTCACCCCTCCACTTT. It yields the protein CASSLGWDRDNSPLHF. The gene calls are TRBV7-9 and TRBJ1-6; 9 bases align to TRBD1. Germline values: CDR1 SEHNR, CDR2 FQNEAQ (reference sequence). With 1 base clipped from V and 7 bases from J, the junction kept 5 bases outside the gene matches. The CDR3 contains 16 residues. The entire variable domain, with the rest obtained from reference TRBV7-9 and TRBJ1-6, is as follows: DTGVSQNPRHKITKRGQNVTFRCDPISEHNRLYWYRQTLGQGPEFLTYFQNEAQLEKSRLLSDRFSAERPKGSFSTLEIQRTEQGDSAMYLCASSLGWDRDNSPLHFGNGTRLTVT.

CDR3 sequence reads: CAIRSQTGGLDGYTF. In DNA form, the CDR3 reads TGTGCCATCAGGTCCCAGACAGGGGGCCTCGATGGCTACACCTTC. V gene TRBV10-3 combines with J gene TRBJ1-2, with 10 bases that match TRBD1. This CDR3 contains 15 residues. Per germline, CDR1 ENHRY and CDR2 SYGVKD. V dropped 6 bases and J dropped 6; count of bases not matched to a gene: 10.

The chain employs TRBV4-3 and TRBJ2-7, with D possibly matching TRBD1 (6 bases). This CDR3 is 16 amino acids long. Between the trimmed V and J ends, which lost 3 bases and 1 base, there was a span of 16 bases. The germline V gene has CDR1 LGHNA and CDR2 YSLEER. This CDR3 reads CASSHDRDIGSYEQYF. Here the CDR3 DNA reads TGCGCCAGCAGCCATGACCGGGACATCGGGTCCTACGAGCAGTACTTC.

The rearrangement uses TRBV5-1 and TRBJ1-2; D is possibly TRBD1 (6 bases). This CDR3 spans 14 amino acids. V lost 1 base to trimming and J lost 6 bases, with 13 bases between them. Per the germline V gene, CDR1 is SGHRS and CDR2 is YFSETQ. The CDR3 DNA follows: TGCGCCAGCAGCTTGTACAGGGAAGGGAATGGCTACACCTTC. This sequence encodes CASSLYREGNGYTF.

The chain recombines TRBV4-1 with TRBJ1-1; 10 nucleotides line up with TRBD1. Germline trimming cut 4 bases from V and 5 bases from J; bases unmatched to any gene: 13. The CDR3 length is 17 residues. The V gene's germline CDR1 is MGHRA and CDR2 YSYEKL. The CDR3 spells CASSRKGTGAVYTEAFF. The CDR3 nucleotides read TGCGCCAGCAGCCGAAAAGGGACAGGGGCTGTGTATACTGAAGCTTTCTTT.

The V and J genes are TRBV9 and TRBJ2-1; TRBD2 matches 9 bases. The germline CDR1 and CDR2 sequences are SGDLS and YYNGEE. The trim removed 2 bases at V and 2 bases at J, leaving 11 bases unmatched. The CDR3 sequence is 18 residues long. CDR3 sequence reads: CASSVAPSAGGPYNEQFF. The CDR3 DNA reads TGTGCCAGCAGCGTTGCCCCCTCGGCGGGAGGGCCCTACAATGAGCAGTTCTTC. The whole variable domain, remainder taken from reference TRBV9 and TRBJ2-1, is DSGVTQTPKHLITATGQRVTLRCSPRSGDLSVYWYQQSLDQGLQFLIQYYNGEERAKGNILERFSAQQFPDLHSELNLSSLELGDSALYFCASSVAPSAGGPYNEQFFGPGTRLTVL.

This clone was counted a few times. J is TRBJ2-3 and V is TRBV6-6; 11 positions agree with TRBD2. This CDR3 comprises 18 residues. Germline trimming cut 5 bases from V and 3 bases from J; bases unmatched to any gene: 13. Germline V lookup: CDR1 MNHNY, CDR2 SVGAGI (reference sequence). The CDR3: CASSRKASLAGATDTQYF. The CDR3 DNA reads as TGTGCCAGCAGTCGGAAAGCCTCACTAGCGGGAGCTACAGATACGCAGTATTTT.

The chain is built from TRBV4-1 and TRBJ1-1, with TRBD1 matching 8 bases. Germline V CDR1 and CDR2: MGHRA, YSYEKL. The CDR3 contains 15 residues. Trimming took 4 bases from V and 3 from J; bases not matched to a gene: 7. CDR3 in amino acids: CASSLGKQGDTEAFF. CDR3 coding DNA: TGCGCCAGCAGCCTAGGCAAACAGGGGGACACTGAAGCTTTCTTT.

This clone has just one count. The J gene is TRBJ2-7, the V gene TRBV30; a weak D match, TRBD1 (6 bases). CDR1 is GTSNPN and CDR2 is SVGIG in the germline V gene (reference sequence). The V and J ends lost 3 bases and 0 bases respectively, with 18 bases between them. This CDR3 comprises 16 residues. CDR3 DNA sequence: TGTGCCTGGAGGCGAGCCGGGACACCGTCCTCCTACGAGCAGTACTTC. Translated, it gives CAWRRAGTPSSYEQYF.

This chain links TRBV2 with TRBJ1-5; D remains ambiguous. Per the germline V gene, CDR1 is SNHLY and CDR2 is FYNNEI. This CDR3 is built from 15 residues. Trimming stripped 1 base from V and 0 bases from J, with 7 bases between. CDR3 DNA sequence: TGTGCCAGCAGTGAAGGGCAGTTTAGCAATCAGCCCCAGCATTTT. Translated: CASSEGQFSNQPQHF.

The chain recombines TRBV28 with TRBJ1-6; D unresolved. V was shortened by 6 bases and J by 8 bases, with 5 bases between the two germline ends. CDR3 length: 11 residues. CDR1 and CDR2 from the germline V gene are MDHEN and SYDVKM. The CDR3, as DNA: TGTGCCAGCAGGGGAGATTCACCCCTCCACTTT. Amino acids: CASRGDSPLHF. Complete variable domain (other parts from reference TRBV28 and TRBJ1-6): DVKVTQSSRYLVKRTGEKVFLECVQDMDHENMFWYRQDPGLGLRLIYFSYDVKMKEKGDIPEGYSVSREKKERFSLILESASTNQTSMYLCASRGDSPLHFGNGTRLTVT.

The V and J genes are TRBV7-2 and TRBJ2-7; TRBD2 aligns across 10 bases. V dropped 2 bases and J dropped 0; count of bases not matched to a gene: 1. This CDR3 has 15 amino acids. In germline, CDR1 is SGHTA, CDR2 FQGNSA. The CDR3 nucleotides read TGTGCCAGCAGCTTAACTAGCGGGGCCTCCTACGAGCAGTACTTC. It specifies CASSLTSGASYEQYF.

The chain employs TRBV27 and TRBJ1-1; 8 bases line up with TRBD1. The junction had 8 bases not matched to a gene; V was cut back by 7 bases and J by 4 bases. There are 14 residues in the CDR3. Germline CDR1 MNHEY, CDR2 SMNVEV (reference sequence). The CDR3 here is CASKVLDRGTEAFF. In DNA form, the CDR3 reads TGTGCCAGCAAGGTACTCGACAGGGGCACTGAAGCTTTCTTT.

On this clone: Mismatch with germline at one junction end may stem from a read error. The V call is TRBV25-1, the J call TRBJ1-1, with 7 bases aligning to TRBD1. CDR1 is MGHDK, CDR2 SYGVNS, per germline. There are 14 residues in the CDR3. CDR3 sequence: CASKGDRVKTEAFF. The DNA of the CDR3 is TGTGCCAGCAAGGGAGACAGGGTGAAAACTGAAGCTTTCTTT.

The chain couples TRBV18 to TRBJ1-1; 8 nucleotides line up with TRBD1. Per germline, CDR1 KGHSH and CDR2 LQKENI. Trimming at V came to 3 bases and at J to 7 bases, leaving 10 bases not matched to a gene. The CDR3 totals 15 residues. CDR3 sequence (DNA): TGTGCCAGCTCACCCGGACAGGGAAAGGCGTTTGAAGCTTTCTTT. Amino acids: CASSPGQGKAFEAFF.

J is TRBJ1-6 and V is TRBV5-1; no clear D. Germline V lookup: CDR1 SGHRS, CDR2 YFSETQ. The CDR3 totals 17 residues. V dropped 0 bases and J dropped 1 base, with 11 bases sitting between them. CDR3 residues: CASSLAGIESYNSPLHF. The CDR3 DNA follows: TGCGCCAGCAGCTTGGCCGGGATTGAATCCTATAATTCACCCCTCCACTTT.

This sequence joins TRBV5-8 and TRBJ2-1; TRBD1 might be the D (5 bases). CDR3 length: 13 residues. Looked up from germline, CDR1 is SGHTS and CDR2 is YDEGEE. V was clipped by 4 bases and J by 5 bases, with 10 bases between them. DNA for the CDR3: TGTGCCAGCAGCCGTGACAGACACAATGAGCAGTTCTTC. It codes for CASSRDRHNEQFF.

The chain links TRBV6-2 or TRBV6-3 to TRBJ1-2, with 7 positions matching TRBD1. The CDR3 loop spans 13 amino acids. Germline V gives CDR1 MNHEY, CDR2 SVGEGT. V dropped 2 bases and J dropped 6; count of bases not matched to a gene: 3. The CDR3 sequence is CASSYKGANGYTF. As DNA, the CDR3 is TGTGCCAGCAGTTACAAGGGGGCAAATGGCTACACCTTC.

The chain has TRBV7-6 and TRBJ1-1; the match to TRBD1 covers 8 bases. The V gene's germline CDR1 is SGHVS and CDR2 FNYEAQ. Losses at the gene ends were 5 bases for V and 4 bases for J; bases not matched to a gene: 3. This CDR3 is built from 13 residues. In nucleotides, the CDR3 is TGTGCCAGCAGCACAACAGGGGGCACTGAAGCTTTCTTT. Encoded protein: CASSTTGGTEAFF.